These T cell receptor beta chains were read from a single sample in a study of T cell repertoires in cytomegalovirus infection. For these receptors, no antigen is known. TCRdb reprocessed the reads via MiXCR and lists one record per CDR3 protein. The profile shows about 150,000 distinct CDR3 sequences, approximately 30% of them singletons. The sample consisted of CD8+ T cells from cultured PBMCs, taken from culture after CMV antigen stimulation. The source of these receptors is a human donor in good health (CMV status not recorded). Some clones in this sample may be carry-over from other donors' samples. The conserved cysteine and the conserved F or W are not part of the CDR3 here.

J gene,V gene,CDR3 protein
TRBJ1-3,TRBV19,ASRRDSGPGNTIY
TRBJ1-6,TRBV28,ASSLEYREISYNSPLH
TRBJ2-5,TRBV11-2,ASSLSGGETQY
TRBJ1-1,TRBV2,ASSRRQGTEAF
TRBJ1-2,TRBV4-1,ASSQGGRERGYGYT
TRBJ1-5,TRBV7-2,ASSLGAGNQPQH
TRBJ2-1,TRBV5-1,ASSPGLGSHNEQF
TRBJ2-1,TRBV12-3/TRBV12-4,ASSLAGDGNEQF
TRBJ2-7,TRBV4-1,ASSQNSGGTYEQY
TRBJ1-1,TRBV27,ASSLYGQPNTEAF
TRBJ2-3,TRBV6-6,ASSYSAGGLTDTQY
TRBJ2-1,TRBV2,ASREMGRGEPYNEQF
TRBJ1-1,TRBV27,ASSFGQGADEAF
TRBJ1-6,TRBV5-4,ASSLTGTGIGNSPLH
TRBJ2-3,TRBV19,ASSITPGSTDTQY
TRBJ2-2,TRBV5-3,ARSSSRRSNTGELF
TRBJ1-2,TRBV6-1,ASSESPLKQVHSYGYT
TRBJ1-3,TRBV4-1,ASSPPWQGGGNTIY
TRBJ1-2,TRBV6-5,ASSYSKMGGNYGYT
TRBJ2-1,TRBV7-6,ASSFRLAGGPREQF
TRBJ1-2,TRBV25-1,ASSEKDNRGLSNYGYT
TRBJ2-3,TRBV7-2,ASSLVPGGTDTQY
TRBJ1-1,TRBV5-6,ASSLRGLTEAF
TRBJ1-5,TRBV12-3/TRBV12-4,ASSLEGWNQPQH
TRBJ1-1,TRBV19,ASSEVTVGTEAF
TRBJ2-7,TRBV20-1,SAEAVGTANLEQY
TRBJ2-2,TRBV19,ASSIVGNGELF
TRBJ2-1,TRBV7-9,ASRPSYNEQF
TRBJ1-1,TRBV4-2,ASSQEEGSTEAF
TRBJ1-1,TRBV2,ASSVDRARDTEAF
TRBJ2-7,TRBV2,ASSRGQGGYEQY
TRBJ2-2,TRBV5-4,ASSFIAGANTGELF
TRBJ1-5,TRBV25-1,ASSEYQRIESSNQPQH
TRBJ1-1,TRBV19,ASRAGWVNTEAF
TRBJ2-3,TRBV12-3/TRBV12-4,ASSSLRRLTDTQY
TRBJ2-1,TRBV7-8,ASSLDRGNEQF
TRBJ1-2,TRBV12-3/TRBV12-4,ASSFTPGDGYT
TRBJ2-1,TRBV2,ASRPRTGDEQF
TRBJ2-5,TRBV24-1,ATSVGTGVETQY
TRBJ2-5,TRBV6-2/TRBV6-3,ASSPRQVYQETQY
TRBJ2-3,TRBV24-1,ATSDTSSTDTQY
TRBJ1-3,TRBV2,ASSRAGSNTIY
TRBJ2-5,TRBV19,ASTPGTRSQETQY